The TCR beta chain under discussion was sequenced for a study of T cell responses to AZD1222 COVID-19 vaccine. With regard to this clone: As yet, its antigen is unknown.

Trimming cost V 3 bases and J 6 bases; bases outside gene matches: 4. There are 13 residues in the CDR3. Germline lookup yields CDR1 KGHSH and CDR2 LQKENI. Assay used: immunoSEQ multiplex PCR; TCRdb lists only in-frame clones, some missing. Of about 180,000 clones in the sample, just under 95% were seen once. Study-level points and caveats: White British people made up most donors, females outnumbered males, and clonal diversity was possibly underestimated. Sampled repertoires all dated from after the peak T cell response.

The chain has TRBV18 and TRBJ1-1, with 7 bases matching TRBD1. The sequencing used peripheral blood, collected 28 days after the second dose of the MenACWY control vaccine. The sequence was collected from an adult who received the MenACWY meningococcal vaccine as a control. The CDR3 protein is CASSPKGAAEAFF. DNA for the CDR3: TGTGCCAGCTCACCGAAGGGGGCGGCTGAAGCTTTCTTT.